The 26 T cell receptor beta chains below all came from one sample that was sequenced in a study of blood T cell repertoires in COVID-19 (dated by TCRdb to the early 2020s). Libraries were prepared through the immunoSEQ multiplex PCR assay. In TCRdb, the immuneACCESS table is reduced to in-frame sequences with V and J assigned. These tables do not hold every clone; where another copy was compared, an unresolved V gene accounts for under half, and the others remain unexplained. The sample has approximately 530,000 clones on record, 85% to 90% of them singletons. The ten largest clonotypes hold roughly 8% of the sample. Specimen: peripheral blood. The source is a woman in her forties or fifties with COVID-19, enrolled during active disease.

Details on this clone: This same CDR3 is encoded by further DNA sequences in the sample. The chain combines TRBV19 with TRBJ1-5; no firm D call. V gave up 0 bases and J gave up 6 bases, with 6 bases separating them. The CDR3 sequence is 13 residues long. The germline CDR1 and CDR2 sequences are LNHDA and SQIVND (reference sequence). The DNA for the CDR3 is TGTGCCAGTAGTATAGATCGGGGTCAGCCCCAGCATTTT. Translated: CASSIDRGQPQHF.

The J gene is TRBJ2-7, the V gene TRBV5-8; D may be TRBD1 (6 bases). This CDR3 has 12 residues. V was shortened by 6 bases and J by 6 bases, with 13 bases between the two germline ends. Germline assignment: CDR1 SGHTS and CDR2 YDEGEE. For the CDR3, the DNA is TGTGCCAGCATTTCCAGGGGCATCGAGCAGTACTTC. Residues: CASISRGIEQYF.

This clone has only one observation. The DNA of the CDR3 is TGTGCCAGCAGCTTAGCAGGGAGGTATGCTTTCTTT. This translates into CASSLAGRYAFF. This chain uses TRBV7-3 with TRBJ1-1, with a tentative D call TRBD1 (5 bases). Trimming removed 2 bases from V and 11 bases from J, with 12 bases in between. Germline lookup yields CDR1 SGHTA and CDR2 FQGTGA. The CDR3 covers 12 residues.

This sequence joins TRBV25-1 and TRBJ2-7; D possibly corresponds to TRBD2 (6 bases). There are 14 residues in the CDR3. From germline, CDR1 is MGHDK and CDR2 SYGVNS. The V end was cut by 1 base, the J end by 3 bases, with 10 bases between. The CDR3 loop reads CASSESGTVYEQYF. The CDR3 nucleotides read TGTGCCAGCAGTGAATCCGGGACTGTCTACGAGCAGTACTTC.

This clone was observed a single time. Other DNA sequences in the same sample also yield this CDR3. V and J are TRBV6-5 and TRBJ1-1; D possibly corresponds to TRBD1 (6 bases). Looked up from germline, CDR1 is MNHEY and CDR2 is SVGAGI. The ends were cut back, 4 bases at V and 2 bases at J, with 8 bases in the middle. CDR3 length equals 13 residues. The CDR3 spells CASSLTGNTEAFF. The CDR3 coding sequence is TGTGCCAGCAGTTTGACAGGTAACACTGAAGCTTTCTTT.

This chain uses TRBV5-1 with TRBJ2-3; TRBD1 agrees at 10 bases. Unmatched junction bases numbered 9, after V lost 3 bases and J lost 5 bases. This CDR3 region has 16 residues. Per germline, CDR1 SGHRS and CDR2 YFSETQ. DNA for the CDR3: TGCGCCAGCAGCTCCCATCGACAGGGGGCGCAAGATACGCAGTATTTT. Residues: CASSSHRQGAQDTQYF.

The CDR3 reads CASSFRTGKGPNQPQHF. CDR3 bases: TGTGCCAGTAGTTTCCGGACAGGGAAGGGCCCCAATCAGCCCCAGCATTTT. V and J are TRBV19 and TRBJ1-5; TRBD1 matches 8 bases. After removal of 5 bases from V and 3 bases from J, the junction contained 12 bases not matched to a gene. The length of the CDR3 is 17 residues. The germline gives CDR1 LNHDA, CDR2 SQIVND (reference sequence).

This rearrangement joins TRBV20-1 to TRBJ2-3; TRBD2 is a possible D gene (6 bases). V was pared by 3 bases and J by 0 bases, with 10 bases between. The CDR3 runs 14 residues. Germline assignment: CDR1 DFQATT and CDR2 SNEGSKA (reference sequence). The CDR3 DNA sequence: TGCAGTGCTAGTCGGGGGATTAGCACAGATACGCAGTATTTT. Residues: CSASRGISTDTQYF.

This clone was counted a few times. V is TRBV9 and J is TRBJ2-7; possibly TRBD2 for D (6 bases). Germline V gene lookup returns CDR1 SGDLS and CDR2 YYNGEE. The CDR3 length is 15 residues. V was trimmed by 2 bases and J by 1 base, leaving 13 bases between them. The CDR3 nucleotides read TGTGCCAGCAGCGTCCTTGGGGACTCTTCCTACGAGCAGTACTTC. Protein sequence: CASSVLGDSSYEQYF. Complete variable domain (other parts from reference TRBV9 and TRBJ2-7): DSGVTQTPKHLITATGQRVTLRCSPRSGDLSVYWYQQSLDQGLQFLIQYYNGEERAKGNILERFSAQQFPDLHSELNLSSLELGDSALYFCASSVLGDSSYEQYFGPGTRLTVT.

The chain carries TRBV5-5 and TRBJ2-3; 7 nucleotides align to TRBD1. V gave up 3 bases and J gave up 1 base; unmatched junction bases: 8. Germline CDR1 is SGHKS and CDR2 is YYEKEE (reference sequence). The CDR3 extends over 16 amino acids. CDR3 amino acids: CASSYLPGQRTDTQYF. DNA of the CDR3: TGTGCCAGCAGCTATTTACCGGGACAGCGCACAGATACGCAGTATTTT.

The CDR3 here is CASSRGGVNSPLHF. CDR3 nucleotide sequence: TGTGCCAGCAGCCGGGGGGGAGTGAATTCACCCCTCCACTTT. This rearrangement joins TRBV3-1 (or the pseudogene TRBV3-2) to TRBJ1-6; D is possibly TRBD1 (5 bases). Germline values: CDR1 LGHDT, CDR2 YNNKEL (reference sequence). The V end was cut by 4 bases, the J end by 7 bases, with 11 bases between. This CDR3 comprises 14 residues.

This chain connects TRBV13 to TRBJ1-4, with D possibly TRBD1 on 5 matching bases. This CDR3 is built from 15 residues. Trimming cost V 6 bases and J 8 bases, with 19 bases left between them. CDR1 is PRHDT, CDR2 FYEKMQ, per germline (reference sequence). CDR3 region: CASSLTGGGREKLFF. CDR3 sequence (DNA): TGTGCCAGCAGTTTAACCGGGGGAGGACGGGAAAAACTGTTTTTT.

CDR3 DNA: TGTGCCAGCAGCGTCTCCGGGACAGTTCTATATCAGCCCCAGCATTTT. Amino acids: CASSVSGTVLYQPQHF. V and J are TRBV2 and TRBJ1-5; 7 positions match TRBD1. There are 16 residues in the CDR3. The V gene's germline CDR1 is SNHLY and CDR2 FYNNEI. V gave up 6 bases and J gave up 5 bases; unmatched junction bases: 13.

The chain has TRBV19 and TRBJ2-1, with 9 nucleotides matching TRBD2. The V segment lost 3 bases and the J segment 4 bases; nucleotides outside the gene matches: 4. The CDR3 loop spans 15 amino acids. The germline V gene has CDR1 LNHDA and CDR2 SQIVND (reference sequence). This CDR3 reads CASSILAGLYNEQFF. The CDR3 coding sequence is TGTGCCAGTAGTATCCTAGCGGGGCTTTACAATGAGCAGTTCTTC.

The chain has TRBV12-5 and TRBJ1-1; possible D gene TRBD1, 5 bases. Trimming shortened V by 5 bases and J by 0 bases, and 16 bases separated the two germline ends. This CDR3 has 16 residues. Germline V CDR1 and CDR2: LGHNT, FRNRAP. CDR3 region: CASGPGSGRVNTEAFF. The CDR3 DNA reads as TGTGCTAGTGGTCCCGGATCGGGCAGGGTGAACACTGAAGCTTTCTTT.

This chain connects TRBV3-1 (or the pseudogene TRBV3-2) to TRBJ1-5, with D maybe TRBD1 (5 bases). The CDR3 length is 15 residues. Germline loops: CDR1 LGHDT, CDR2 YNNKEL (reference sequence). V was trimmed by 4 bases and J by 7 bases, leaving 17 bases between them. Here the CDR3 reads CASSRPRDLGQPQHF. CDR3 in DNA: TGTGCCAGCAGCCGACCCAGGGATCTGGGACAGCCCCAGCATTTT.

This sequence joins TRBV10-3 and TRBJ1-2; 7 bases align to TRBD1. With V trimmed by 0 bases and J by 3 bases, 7 bases remained unmatched. CDR3 size: 16 residues. CDR1 ENHRY and CDR2 SYGVKD come from the germline V gene. The CDR3 loop is CAISESATGLDYGYTF. The CDR3 bases are TGTGCCATCAGTGAGTCGGCGACAGGGCTAGACTATGGCTACACCTTC.

The chain recombines TRBV6-1 with TRBJ1-1; D call uncertain. From germline, CDR1 is MNHNS and CDR2 SASEGT. The CDR3 is made up of 13 amino acids. With 2 bases removed from V and 1 base from J, the gap between germline ends came to 5 bases. CDR3 residues: CASSEHGNTEAFF. The CDR3 DNA reads as TGTGCCAGCAGTGAACACGGGAACACTGAAGCTTTCTTT.

The chain carries TRBV28 and TRBJ1-2; 7 bases map to TRBD1. From germline, CDR1 is MDHEN and CDR2 SYDVKM. Losses at the gene ends were 8 bases for V and 8 bases for J; bases not matched to a gene: 17. The CDR3 covers 15 residues. The CDR3 sequence: CASASGGGESGGYTF. As DNA, the CDR3 is TGTGCCAGCGCCTCCGGAGGGGGCGAGTCTGGGGGCTACACCTTC.

V is TRBV12-3 or TRBV12-4 and J is TRBJ1-2; D not resolved. The V gene lost 8 bases and the J gene lost 6 bases, with 16 bases spanning the gap. This CDR3 spans 13 amino acids. The CDR3 reads CASALTDEDGYTF. The CDR3 DNA sequence: TGTGCCAGCGCCTTAACAGATGAAGATGGCTACACCTTC.

The chain joins TRBV21-1 to TRBJ2-3; the D call TRBD2 from the table was never checked on the DNA. TRBV21-1 is a known pseudogene. This CDR3 contains 18 residues. CDR3 sequence reads: CASSKGWLAGGTTDTQYF. CDR3 nucleotide sequence: TGTGCCAGCAGCAAAGGTTGGCTAGCGGGGGGGACCACAGATACGCAGTATTTT.

The rearrangement links TRBV2 to TRBJ2-3, with 11 bases lining up with TRBD2. From germline, CDR1 is SNHLY and CDR2 FYNNEI. The CDR3 is made up of 16 amino acids. V shed 6 bases and J 3 bases; nucleotides not matched to a gene: 8. This CDR3 is CASRELAGGWTDTQYF. The CDR3 nucleotides are TGTGCCAGCAGGGAGCTAGCGGGGGGCTGGACAGATACGCAGTATTTT. Together with reference TRBV2 and TRBJ2-3, the CDR3 gives the full variable domain: EPEVTQTPSHQVTQMGQEVILRCVPISNHLYFYWYRQILGQKVEFLVSFYNNEISEKSEIFDDQFSVERPDGSNFTLKIRSTKLEDSAMYFCASRELAGGWTDTQYFGPGTRLTVL.

The V gene is TRBV19, the J gene TRBJ1-2, with a possible D match to TRBD1 (5 bases). The V gene's germline CDR1 is LNHDA and CDR2 SQIVND (reference sequence). Deletions cut 8 bases from V and 5 bases from J, with 9 bases between. The length of the CDR3 is 11 residues. CDR3 nucleotide sequence: TGTGCCAGTTATGGGGGGTATGGCTACACCTTC. Protein sequence: CASYGGYGYTF.

The sample holds one count of this clone. The genes are TRBV18 and TRBJ1-1; 10 bases fit TRBD1. J lost 5 bases, V lost 3 bases, and 9 bases had no gene match. Looked up from germline, CDR1 is KGHSH and CDR2 is LQKENI. This CDR3 region has 16 residues. CDR3 in amino acids: CASSPLLGQGGTEAFF. The CDR3, as DNA: TGTGCCAGCTCACCGCTTCTCGGACAGGGGGGAACTGAAGCTTTCTTT. Together with reference TRBV18 and TRBJ1-1, the CDR3 gives the full variable domain: NAGVMQNPRHLVRRRGQEARLRCSPMKGHSHVYWYRQLPEEGLKFMVYLQKENIIDESGMPKERFSAEFPKEGPSILRIQQVVRGDSAAYFCASSPLLGQGGTEAFFGQGTRLTVV.

The chain couples TRBV5-4 to TRBJ2-1; tentatively, D is TRBD1 (6 bases). The V end lost 3 bases, the J end lost 1 base, and 11 bases lay between the germline ends. This CDR3 comprises 15 residues. The V gene's germline CDR1 is SGHNT and CDR2 YYREEE (reference sequence). The CDR3 DNA follows: TGTGCCAGCAGCTACCGACAGGAATCCTACAATGAGCAGTTCTTC. Its protein product is CASSYRQESYNEQFF.

The rearrangement uses TRBV27 and TRBJ1-6; no firm D call. Trimming stripped 3 bases from V and 9 bases from J, with 21 bases between. Germline CDR1 reads MNHEY; CDR2 reads SMNVEV (reference sequence). The CDR3 runs 17 residues. The DNA for the CDR3 is TGTGCCAGCAGTTTTTCTCCAGAAAAAATAGGAGGTTCACCCCTCCACTTT. It translates to CASSFSPEKIGGSPLHF.